This TCR beta chain was captured by sequencing in a study of cytomegalovirus exposure and HLA in healthy donors. Study-wide results and limits: Association of a missense DCLRE1C variant with TCR beta V- and J-gene trimming was reported in a later analysis.

Comments on this clone: The antigen is undetermined.

This PCR relied on a set of 60 Vbeta primers and 13 Jbeta primers. Per the original data handling: Among the unique TCR beta chains that a later analysis counted, about 81 million in all, about 11 million were shared. Using immunoSEQ multiplex PCR, the repertoire was profiled, and TCRdb retains in-frame clones only, with some absent. That table is the source of V, J and clone size, and D and trimming were worked out from the DNA. The sample consists of about 150,000 clones, less than 85% of them appearing once. Sequenced input: PBMCs. This clonotype originated in a boy aged 2 to 10 in good health and CMV-seronegative.

The DNA for the CDR3 is TGTGCAAGTCGCCGTATGACTAGCGGGTCGTACTACGAGCAGTACGTC. This encodes CASRRMTSGSYYEQYV. V is TRBV12-2 and J is TRBJ2-7; the table names TRBD2, a call not compared with the DNA. TRBV12-2 is marked as a pseudogene. CDR3 size: 16 residues.